This T cell receptor (beta chain) came from a study of blood T cells in healthy people across ages. For the second PCR, which ran for about 7 to 11 cycles, a sample-barcoded 5' primer and a J-beta primer mix were used. TCRdb redid the calling of the 5' RACE reads with MiXCR, one entry per CDR3 protein. This repertoire shows some 690,000 distinct CDR3 sequences, 22% found once; its top ten account for under 25%. The germline gives CDR1 DFQATT, CDR2 SNEGSKA (reference sequence). Trimming cost V 2 bases and J 3 bases, with 14 bases left between them. The length of the CDR3 is 15 residues. This clonotype was counted only a few times.

The rearrangement links TRBV20-1 to TRBJ2-1, with D possibly matching TRBD2 (6 bases). This receptor was obtained from a man aged 65 to 79 in good health. The source material was blood. The CDR3 sequence is CSARFGGRFYNEQFF. In DNA form, the CDR3 reads TGCAGTGCTAGATTCGGTGGGAGGTTCTACAATGAGCAGTTCTTC.